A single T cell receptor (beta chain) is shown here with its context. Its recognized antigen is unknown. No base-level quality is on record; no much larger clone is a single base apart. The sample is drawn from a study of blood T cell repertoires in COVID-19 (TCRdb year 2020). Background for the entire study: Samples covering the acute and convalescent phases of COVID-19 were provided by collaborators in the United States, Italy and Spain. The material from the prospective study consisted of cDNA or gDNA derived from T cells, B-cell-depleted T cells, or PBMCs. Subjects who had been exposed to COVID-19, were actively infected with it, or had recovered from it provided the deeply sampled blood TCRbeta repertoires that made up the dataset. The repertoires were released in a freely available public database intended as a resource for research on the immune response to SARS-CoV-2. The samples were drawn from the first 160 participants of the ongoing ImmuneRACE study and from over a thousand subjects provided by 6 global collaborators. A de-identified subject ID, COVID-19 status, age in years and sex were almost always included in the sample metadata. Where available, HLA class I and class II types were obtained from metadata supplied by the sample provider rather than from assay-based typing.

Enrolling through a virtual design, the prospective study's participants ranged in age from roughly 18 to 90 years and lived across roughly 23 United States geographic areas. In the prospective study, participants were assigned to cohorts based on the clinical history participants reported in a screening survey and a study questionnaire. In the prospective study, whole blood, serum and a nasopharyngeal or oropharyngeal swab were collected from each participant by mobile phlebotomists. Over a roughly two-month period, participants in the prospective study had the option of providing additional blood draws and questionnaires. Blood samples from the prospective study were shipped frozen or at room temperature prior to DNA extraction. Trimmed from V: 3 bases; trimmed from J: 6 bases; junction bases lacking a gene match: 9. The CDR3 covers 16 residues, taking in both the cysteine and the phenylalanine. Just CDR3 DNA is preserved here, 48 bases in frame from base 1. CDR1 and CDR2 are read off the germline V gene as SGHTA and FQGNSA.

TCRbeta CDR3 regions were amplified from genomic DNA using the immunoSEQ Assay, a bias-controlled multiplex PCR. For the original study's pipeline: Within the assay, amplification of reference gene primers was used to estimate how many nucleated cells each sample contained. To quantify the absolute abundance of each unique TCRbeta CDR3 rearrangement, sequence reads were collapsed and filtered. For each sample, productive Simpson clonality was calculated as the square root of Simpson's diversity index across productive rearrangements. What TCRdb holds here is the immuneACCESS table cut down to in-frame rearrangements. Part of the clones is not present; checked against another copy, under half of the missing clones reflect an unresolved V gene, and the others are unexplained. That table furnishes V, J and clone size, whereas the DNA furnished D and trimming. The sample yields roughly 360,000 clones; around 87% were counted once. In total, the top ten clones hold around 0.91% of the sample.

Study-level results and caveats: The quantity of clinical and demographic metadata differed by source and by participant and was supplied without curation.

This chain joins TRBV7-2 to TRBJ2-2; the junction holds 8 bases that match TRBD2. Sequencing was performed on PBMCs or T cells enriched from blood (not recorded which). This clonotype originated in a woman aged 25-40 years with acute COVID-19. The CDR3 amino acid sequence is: CASSFGVAGSSGELFF. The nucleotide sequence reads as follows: TGTGCCAGCAGCTTCGGGGTAGCGGGGTCGTCCGGGGAGCTGTTTTTT.